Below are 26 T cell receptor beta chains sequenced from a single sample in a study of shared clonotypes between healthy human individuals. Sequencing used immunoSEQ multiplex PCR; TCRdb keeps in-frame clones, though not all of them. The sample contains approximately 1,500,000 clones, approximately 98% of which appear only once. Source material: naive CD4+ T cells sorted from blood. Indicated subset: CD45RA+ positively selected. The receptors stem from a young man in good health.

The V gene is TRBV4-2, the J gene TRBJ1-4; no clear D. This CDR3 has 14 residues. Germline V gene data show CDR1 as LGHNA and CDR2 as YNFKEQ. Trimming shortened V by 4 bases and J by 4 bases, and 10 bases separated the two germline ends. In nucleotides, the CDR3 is TGTGCCAGCAGCCCGGGCGGCTTTAATGAAAAACTGTTTTTT. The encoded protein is CASSPGGFNEKLFF.

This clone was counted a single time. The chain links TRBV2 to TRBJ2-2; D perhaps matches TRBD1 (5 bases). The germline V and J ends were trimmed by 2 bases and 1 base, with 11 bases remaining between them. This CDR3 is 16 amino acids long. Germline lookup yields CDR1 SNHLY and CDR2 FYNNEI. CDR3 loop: CASSEIGHGNTGELFF. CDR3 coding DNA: TGTGCCAGCAGTGAAATAGGACACGGGAACACCGGGGAGCTGTTTTTT.

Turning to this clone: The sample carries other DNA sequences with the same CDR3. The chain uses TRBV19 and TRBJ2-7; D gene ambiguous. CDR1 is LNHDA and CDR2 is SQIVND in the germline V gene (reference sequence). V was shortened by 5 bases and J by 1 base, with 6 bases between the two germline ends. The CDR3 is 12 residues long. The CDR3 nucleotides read TGTGCCAGTAGTCCACCTTCCTACGAGCAGTACTTC. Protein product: CASSPPSYEQYF.

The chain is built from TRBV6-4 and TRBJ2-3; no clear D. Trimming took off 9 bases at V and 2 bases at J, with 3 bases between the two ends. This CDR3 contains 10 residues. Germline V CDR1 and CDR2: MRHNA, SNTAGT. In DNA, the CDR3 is TGTGCCAGGGACACAGATACGCAGTATTTT. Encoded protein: CARDTDTQYF.

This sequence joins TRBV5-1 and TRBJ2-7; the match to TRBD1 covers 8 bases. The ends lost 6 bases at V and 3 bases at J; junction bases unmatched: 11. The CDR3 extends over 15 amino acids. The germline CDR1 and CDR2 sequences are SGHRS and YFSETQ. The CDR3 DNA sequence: TGCGCCAGCACTCATCTGGGACAGGAAGGCTACGAGCAGTACTTC. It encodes CASTHLGQEGYEQYF.

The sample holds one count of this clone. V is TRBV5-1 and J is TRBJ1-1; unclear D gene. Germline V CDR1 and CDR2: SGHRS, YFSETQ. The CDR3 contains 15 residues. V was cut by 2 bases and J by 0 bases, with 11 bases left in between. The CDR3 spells CASSFAERVNTEAFF. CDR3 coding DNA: TGCGCCAGCAGCTTCGCGGAGAGAGTGAACACTGAAGCTTTCTTT.

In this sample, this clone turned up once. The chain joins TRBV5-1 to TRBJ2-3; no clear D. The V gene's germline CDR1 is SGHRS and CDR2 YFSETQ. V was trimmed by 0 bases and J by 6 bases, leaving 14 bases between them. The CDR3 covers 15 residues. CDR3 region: CASSLGGGAFDTQYF. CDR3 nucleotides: TGCGCCAGCAGCTTGGGGGGTGGTGCATTCGATACGCAGTATTTT.

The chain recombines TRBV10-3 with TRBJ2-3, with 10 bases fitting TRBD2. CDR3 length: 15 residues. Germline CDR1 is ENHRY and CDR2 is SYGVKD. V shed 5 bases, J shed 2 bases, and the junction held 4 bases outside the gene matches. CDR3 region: CAISRTSGDTDTQYF. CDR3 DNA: TGTGCCATCAGTAGGACTAGCGGAGACACAGATACGCAGTATTTT.

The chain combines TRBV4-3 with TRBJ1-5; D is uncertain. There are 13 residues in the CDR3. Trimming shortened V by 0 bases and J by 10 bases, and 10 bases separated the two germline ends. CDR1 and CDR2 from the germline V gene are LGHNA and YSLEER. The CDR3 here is CASSQDPGDPQHF. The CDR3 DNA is TGCGCCAGCAGCCAAGATCCTGGCGACCCCCAGCATTTT.

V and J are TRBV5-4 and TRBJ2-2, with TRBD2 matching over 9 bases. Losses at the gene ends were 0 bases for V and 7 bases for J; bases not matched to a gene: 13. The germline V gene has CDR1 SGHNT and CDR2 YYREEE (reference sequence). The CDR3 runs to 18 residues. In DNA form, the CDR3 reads TGTGCCAGCAGCTTGGATGGTGGACTAGCGTACGGACGCGGGGAGCTGTTTTTT. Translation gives CASSLDGGLAYGRGELFF.

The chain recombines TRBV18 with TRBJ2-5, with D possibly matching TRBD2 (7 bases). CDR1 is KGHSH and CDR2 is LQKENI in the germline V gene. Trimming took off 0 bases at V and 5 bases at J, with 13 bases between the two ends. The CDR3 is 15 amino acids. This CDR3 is CASSPPGGRGETQYF. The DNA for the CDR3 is TGTGCCAGCTCACCACCCGGGGGGCGAGGGGAGACCCAGTACTTC.

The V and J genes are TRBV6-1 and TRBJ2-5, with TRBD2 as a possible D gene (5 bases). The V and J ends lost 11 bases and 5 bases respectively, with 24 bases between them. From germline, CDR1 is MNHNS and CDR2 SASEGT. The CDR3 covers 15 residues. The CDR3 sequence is CASAEIGRAGETQYF. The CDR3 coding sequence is TGTGCCTCAGCAGAGATAGGGCGGGCCGGGGAGACCCAGTACTTC.

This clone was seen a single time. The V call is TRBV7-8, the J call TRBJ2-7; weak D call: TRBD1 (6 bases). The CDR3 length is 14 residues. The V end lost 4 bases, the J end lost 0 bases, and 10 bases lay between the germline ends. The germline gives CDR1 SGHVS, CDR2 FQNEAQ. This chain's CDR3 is CASSWGHSSYEQYF. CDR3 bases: TGTGCCAGCAGCTGGGGACACAGCTCCTACGAGCAGTACTTC.

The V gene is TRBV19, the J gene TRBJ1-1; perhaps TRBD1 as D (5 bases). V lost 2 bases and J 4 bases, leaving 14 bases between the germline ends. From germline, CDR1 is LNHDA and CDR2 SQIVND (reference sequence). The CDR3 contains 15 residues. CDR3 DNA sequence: TGTGCCAGTAGTATATCCCCAGGGTATAGCACTGAAGCTTTCTTT. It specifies CASSISPGYSTEAFF.

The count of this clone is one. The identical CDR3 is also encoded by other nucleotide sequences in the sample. CDR3 sequence (DNA): TGTGCCAGCAGTGAGCAGGGCTCTGGAAACACCATATATTTT. It is translated as CASSEQGSGNTIYF. This chain joins TRBV6-1 and TRBJ1-3, with D possibly TRBD1 on 5 matching bases. This CDR3 is 14 amino acids long. V was trimmed by 3 bases and J by 0 bases, leaving 6 bases between them. Per germline, CDR1 MNHNS and CDR2 SASEGT.

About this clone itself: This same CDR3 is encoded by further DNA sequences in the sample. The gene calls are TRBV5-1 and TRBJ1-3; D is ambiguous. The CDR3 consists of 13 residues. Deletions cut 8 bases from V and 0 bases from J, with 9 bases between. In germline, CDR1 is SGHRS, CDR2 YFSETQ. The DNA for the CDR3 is TGCGCCAGTTCCCTAGACTCTGGAAACACCATATATTTT. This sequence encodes CASSLDSGNTIYF.

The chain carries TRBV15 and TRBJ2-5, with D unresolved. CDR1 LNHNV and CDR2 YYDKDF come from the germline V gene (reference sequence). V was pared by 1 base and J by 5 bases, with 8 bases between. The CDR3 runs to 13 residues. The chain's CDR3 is CATSRGPVETQYF. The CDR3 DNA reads TGTGCCACCAGCAGAGGGCCTGTTGAGACCCAGTACTTC.

Here the CDR3 DNA reads TGTGCCAGCATTCCTAGCACCATCTCCTACGAGCAGTACTTC. It specifies CASIPSTISYEQYF. The chain recombines TRBV28 with TRBJ2-7, with TRBD2 as a possible D gene (5 bases). This CDR3 region has 14 residues. Deletions cut 7 bases from V and 0 bases from J, with 13 bases between. Per the germline V gene, CDR1 is MDHEN and CDR2 is SYDVKM.

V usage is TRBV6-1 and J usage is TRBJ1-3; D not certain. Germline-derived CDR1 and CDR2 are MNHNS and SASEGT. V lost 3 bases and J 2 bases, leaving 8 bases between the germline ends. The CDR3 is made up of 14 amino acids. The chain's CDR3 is CASSEVVPGNTIYF. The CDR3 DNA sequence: TGTGCCAGCAGTGAGGTAGTTCCTGGAAACACCATATATTTT.

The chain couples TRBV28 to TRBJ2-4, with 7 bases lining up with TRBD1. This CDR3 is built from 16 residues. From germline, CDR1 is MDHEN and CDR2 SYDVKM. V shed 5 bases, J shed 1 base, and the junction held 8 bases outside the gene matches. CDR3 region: CASSPPTGQAKNIQYF. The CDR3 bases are TGTGCCAGCAGTCCACCGACAGGGCAGGCCAAAAACATTCAGTACTTC.

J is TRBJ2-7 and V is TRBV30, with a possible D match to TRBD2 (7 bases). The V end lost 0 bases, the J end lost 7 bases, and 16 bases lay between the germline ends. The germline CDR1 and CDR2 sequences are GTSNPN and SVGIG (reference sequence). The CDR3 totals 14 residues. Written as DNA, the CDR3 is TGTGCCTGGAGTGTAAGCGGGACACGCCGGGAGCAGTACTTC. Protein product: CAWSVSGTRREQYF.

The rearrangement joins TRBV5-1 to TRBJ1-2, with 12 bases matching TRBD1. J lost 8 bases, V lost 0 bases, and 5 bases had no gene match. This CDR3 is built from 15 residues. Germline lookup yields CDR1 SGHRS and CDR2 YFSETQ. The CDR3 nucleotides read TGCGCCAGCAGCTTGGCGGGGACAGGGGGCAGCGGCTACACCTTC. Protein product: CASSLAGTGGSGYTF.

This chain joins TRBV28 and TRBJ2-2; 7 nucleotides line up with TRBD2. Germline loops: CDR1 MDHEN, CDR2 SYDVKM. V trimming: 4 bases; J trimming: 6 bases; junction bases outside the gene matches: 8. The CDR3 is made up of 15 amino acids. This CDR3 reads CASSWDGRKAGELFF. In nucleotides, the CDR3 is TGTGCCAGCAGTTGGGACGGGAGGAAGGCCGGGGAGCTGTTTTTT.

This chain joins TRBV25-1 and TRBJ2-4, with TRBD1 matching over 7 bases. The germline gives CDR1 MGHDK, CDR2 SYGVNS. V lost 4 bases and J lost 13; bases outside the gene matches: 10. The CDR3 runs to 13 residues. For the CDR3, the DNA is TGTGCCAGCAGTGGCCTATCGAAGACAGGGCAGTACTTC. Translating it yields CASSGLSKTGQYF.

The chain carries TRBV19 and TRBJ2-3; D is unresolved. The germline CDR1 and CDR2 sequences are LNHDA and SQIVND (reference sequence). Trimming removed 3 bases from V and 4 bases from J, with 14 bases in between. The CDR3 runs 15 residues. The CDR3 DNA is TGTGCCAGTAGTATCCGGACCCCACGGGCAGATACGCAGTATTTT. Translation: CASSIRTPRADTQYF.

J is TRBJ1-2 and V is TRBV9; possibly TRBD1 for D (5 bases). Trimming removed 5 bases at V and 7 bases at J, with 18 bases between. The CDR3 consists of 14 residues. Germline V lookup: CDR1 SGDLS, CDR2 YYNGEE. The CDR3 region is CASREGSGLRGYTF. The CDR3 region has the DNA TGTGCCAGCAGAGAGGGGTCGGGTCTTCGTGGCTACACCTTC.